Shown below are 2 T cell receptor beta chains from a single sample sequenced in a study of blood T cell repertoires in COVID-19. The protocol was immunoSEQ multiplex PCR, while the TCRdb copy is restricted to in-frame clones and leaves out a portion. In the table there are 76,000 or so clones, about nine tenths of which are singletons. Sample: peripheral blood. These receptor sequences come from a man older than 75 in a cohort sampled during active COVID-19.

V is TRBV7-2 and J is TRBJ2-6, with unresolved D. The CDR3 runs to 15 residues. V dropped 5 bases and J dropped 3 bases, with 11 bases sitting between them. Germline-derived CDR1 and CDR2 are SGHTA and FQGNSA. CDR3 nucleotides: TGTGCCAGCAGCCCCAGTCGCCTTGGGGCCAACGTCCTGACTTTC. It translates to CASSPSRLGANVLTF.

The rearrangement links TRBV5-5 to TRBJ2-1; 12 bases map to TRBD2. There are 18 residues in the CDR3. J was trimmed by 4 bases and V by 5 bases; bases with no gene match: 13. Germline CDR1 SGHKS, CDR2 YYEKEE (reference sequence). The CDR3 reads CASRGGLAGKLIYNEQFF. Written as DNA, the CDR3 is TGTGCCAGCAGGGGTGGACTAGCGGGGAAATTAATTTACAATGAGCAGTTCTTC.